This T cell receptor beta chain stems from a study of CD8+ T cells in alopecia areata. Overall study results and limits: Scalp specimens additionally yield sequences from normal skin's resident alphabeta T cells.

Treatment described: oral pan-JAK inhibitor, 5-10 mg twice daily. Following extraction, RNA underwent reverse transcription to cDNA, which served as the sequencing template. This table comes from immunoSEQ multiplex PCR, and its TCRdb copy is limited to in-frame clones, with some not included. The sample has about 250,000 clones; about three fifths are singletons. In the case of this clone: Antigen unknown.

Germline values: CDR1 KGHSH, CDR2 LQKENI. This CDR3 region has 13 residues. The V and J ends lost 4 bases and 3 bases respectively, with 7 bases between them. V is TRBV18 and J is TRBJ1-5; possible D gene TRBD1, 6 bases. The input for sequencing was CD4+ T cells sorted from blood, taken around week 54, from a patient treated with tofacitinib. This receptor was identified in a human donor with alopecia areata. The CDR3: CASSRDINQPQHF. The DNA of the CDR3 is TGTGCCAGCTCACGGGACATCAATCAGCCCCAGCATTTT.